This TCR beta chain derives from a study of blood T cell repertoires in COVID-19. Study overall: The analysed material was cDNA or gDNA that came from T cells, B-cell-depleted T cells, or PBMCs.

Study processing details: Reference gene primer amplification gave estimated nucleated cell counts. The data were produced by immunoSEQ multiplex PCR, yet TCRdb's version contains in-frame clones alone and is incomplete. Clonal size and the V and J genes are those of that table, whereas D and trimming came from the DNA. The sample shows over 70,000 clones, just over 90% of them seen only once. Seattle researchers signed up patients amid active infection and tracked them longitudinally. Per the germline V gene, CDR1 is SGDLS and CDR2 is YYNGEE. CDR3 length: 13 residues. V lost 0 bases and J 6 bases, leaving 8 bases between the germline ends.

J is TRBJ2-3 and V is TRBV9, with TRBD2 as a possible D gene (6 bases). The TCR originated in a man in his fifties or sixties with COVID-19, enrolled during active disease. Sequenced sample: peripheral blood. CDR3 in amino acids: CASSVGLEDTQYF. The CDR3 DNA reads as TGTGCCAGCAGCGTAGGACTAGAGGATACGCAGTATTTT.